This entry lists 3 T cell receptor beta chains sequenced from one sample in a study of T cells in Graves' hyperthyroidism and ophthalmopathy. TCR beta CDR3 regions were amplified from RNA. The TCR CDR3 was amplified in a first-round RT-PCR using the HTBI primer set. TCRdb ran MiXCR on the multiplex PCR reads and lists one entry per CDR3 protein. The sample holds some 560,000 distinct CDR3 sequences, 12% to 15% seen once. Material: blood. All receptors come from a woman in her 40s with Graves' hyperthyroidism.

The chain couples TRBV20-1 to TRBJ2-1, with D maybe TRBD2 (6 bases). Germline V gene lookup returns CDR1 DFQATT and CDR2 SNEGSKA (reference sequence). The CDR3 is 15 residues long. V was trimmed by 4 bases and J by 7 bases, leaving 20 bases between them. CDR3 residues: CSATSPGTYLNEQFF. For the CDR3, the DNA is TGCAGTGCTACCTCCCCCGGGACTTATTTAAATGAGCAGTTCTTC.

This clonotype occurred many times. This chain uses TRBV11-2 with TRBJ1-2, with D perhaps matching TRBD1 (5 bases). This CDR3 contains 15 residues. The V end lost 5 bases, the J end lost 0 bases, and 13 bases lay between the germline ends. Germline CDR1 SGHAT, CDR2 FQNNGV. The DNA of the CDR3 is TGTGCCAGCAGCCCTACGGACACGCCTAACTATGGCTACACCTTC. Its translation is CASSPTDTPNYGYTF.

This chain connects TRBV7-2 to TRBJ2-7; 12 nucleotides align to TRBD1. The J segment lost 2 bases and the V segment lost 5 bases, leaving 13 bases of the junction unmatched. The CDR3 is made up of 18 amino acids. CDR1 and CDR2 (germline): SGHTA, FQGNSA. The CDR3 loop reads CASSIRPGTGGNPYEQYF. The CDR3 DNA follows: TGTGCCAGCAGCATCCGTCCCGGGACAGGGGGCAACCCCTACGAGCAGTACTTC.